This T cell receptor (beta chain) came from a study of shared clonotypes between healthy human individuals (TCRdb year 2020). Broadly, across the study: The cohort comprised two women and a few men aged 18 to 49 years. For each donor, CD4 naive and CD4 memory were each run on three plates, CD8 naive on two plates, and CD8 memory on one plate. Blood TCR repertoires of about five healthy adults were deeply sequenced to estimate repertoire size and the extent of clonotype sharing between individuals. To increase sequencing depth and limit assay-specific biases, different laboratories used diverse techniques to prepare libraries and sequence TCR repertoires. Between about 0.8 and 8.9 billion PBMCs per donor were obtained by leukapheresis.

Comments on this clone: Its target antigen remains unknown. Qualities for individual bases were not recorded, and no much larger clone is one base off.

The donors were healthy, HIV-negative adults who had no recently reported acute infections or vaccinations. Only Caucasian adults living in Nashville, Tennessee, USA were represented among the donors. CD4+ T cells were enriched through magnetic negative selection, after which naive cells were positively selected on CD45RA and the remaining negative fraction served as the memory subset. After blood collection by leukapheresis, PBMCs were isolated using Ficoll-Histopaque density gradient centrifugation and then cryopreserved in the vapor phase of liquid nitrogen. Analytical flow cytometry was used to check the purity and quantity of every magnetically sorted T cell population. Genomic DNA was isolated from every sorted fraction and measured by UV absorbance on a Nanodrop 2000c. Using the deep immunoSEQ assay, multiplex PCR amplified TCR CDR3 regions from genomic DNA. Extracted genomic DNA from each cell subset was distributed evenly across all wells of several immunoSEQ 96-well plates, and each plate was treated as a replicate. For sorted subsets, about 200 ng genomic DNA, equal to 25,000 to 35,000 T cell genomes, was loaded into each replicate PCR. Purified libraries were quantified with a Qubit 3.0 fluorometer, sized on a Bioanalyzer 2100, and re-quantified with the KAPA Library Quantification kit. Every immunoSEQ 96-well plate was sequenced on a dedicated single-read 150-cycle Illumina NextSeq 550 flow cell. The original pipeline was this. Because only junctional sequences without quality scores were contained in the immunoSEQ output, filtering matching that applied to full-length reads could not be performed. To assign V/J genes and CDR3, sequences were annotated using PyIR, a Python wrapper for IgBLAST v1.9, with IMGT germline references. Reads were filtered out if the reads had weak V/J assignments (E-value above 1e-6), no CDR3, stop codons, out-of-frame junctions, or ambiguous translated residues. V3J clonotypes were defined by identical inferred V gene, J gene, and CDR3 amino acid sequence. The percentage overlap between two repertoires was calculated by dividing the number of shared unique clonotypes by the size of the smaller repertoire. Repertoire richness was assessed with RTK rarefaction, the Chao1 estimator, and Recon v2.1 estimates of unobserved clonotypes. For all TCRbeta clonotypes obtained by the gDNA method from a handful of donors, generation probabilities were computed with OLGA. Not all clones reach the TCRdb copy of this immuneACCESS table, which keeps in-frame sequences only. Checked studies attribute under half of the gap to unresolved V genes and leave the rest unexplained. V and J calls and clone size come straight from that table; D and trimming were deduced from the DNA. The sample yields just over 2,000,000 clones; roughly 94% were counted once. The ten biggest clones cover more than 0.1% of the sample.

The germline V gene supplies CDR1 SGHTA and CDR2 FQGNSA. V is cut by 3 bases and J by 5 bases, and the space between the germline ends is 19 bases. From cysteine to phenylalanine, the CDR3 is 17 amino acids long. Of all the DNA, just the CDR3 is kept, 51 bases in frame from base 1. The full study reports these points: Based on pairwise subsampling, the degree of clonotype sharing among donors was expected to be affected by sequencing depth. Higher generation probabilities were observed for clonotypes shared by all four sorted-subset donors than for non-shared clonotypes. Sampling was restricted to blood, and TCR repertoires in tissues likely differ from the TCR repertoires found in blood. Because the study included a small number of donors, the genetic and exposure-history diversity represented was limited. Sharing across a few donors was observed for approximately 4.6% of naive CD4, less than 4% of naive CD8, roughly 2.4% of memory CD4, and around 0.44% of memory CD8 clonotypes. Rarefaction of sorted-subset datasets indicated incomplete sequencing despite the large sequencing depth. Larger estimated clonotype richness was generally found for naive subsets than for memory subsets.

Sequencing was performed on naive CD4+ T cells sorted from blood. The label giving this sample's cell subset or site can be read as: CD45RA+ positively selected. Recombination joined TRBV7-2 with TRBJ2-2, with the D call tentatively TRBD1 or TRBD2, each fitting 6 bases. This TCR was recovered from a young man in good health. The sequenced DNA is TGTGCCAGCAGCTTTGCCGGGGGCGGCCTAGGGACCGGGGAGCTGTTTTTT. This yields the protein CASSFAGGGLGTGELFF.